One sample yielded the 18 T cell receptor beta chains listed below, sequenced in a study of control samples from healthy donors and cancer patients. Sequenced by immunoSEQ multiplex PCR; TCRdb stores in-frame clones only, minus some. The top ten hold approximately 2.9% of the sample, which has some 120,000 clones, 70% to 90% seen once. Sequenced: blood. Receptors originate from a man aged 55 to 70 in good health.

V usage is TRBV28 and J usage is TRBJ1-5, with D uncertain. V was shortened by 1 base and J by 0 bases, with 4 bases between the two germline ends. The CDR3 loop spans 14 amino acids. In germline, CDR1 is MDHEN, CDR2 SYDVKM. CDR3 nucleotide sequence: TGTGCCAGCAGTTTATCGGTTAGCAATCAGCCCCAGCATTTT. It codes for CASSLSVSNQPQHF. Using reference TRBV28 and TRBJ1-5 for the parts outside the CDR3, the full variable domain is DVKVTQSSRYLVKRTGEKVFLECVQDMDHENMFWYRQDPGLGLRLIYFSYDVKMKEKGDIPEGYSVSREKKERFSLILESASTNQTSMYLCASSLSVSNQPQHFGDGTRLSIL.

The gene calls are TRBV7-9 and TRBJ2-2; no reliable D call. Trimming stripped 6 bases from V and 7 bases from J, with 24 bases between. This CDR3 has 17 residues. Germline V gene data show CDR1 as SEHNR and CDR2 as FQNEAQ (reference sequence). The CDR3 reads CASSSKLRLDRDGELFF. For the CDR3, the DNA is TGTGCCAGCAGTTCAAAACTCCGACTTGACCGAGACGGGGAGCTGTTTTTT. Together with reference TRBV7-9 and TRBJ2-2, the CDR3 gives the full variable domain: DTGVSQNPRHKITKRGQNVTFRCDPISEHNRLYWYRQTLGQGPEFLTYFQNEAQLEKSRLLSDRFSAERPKGSFSTLEIQRTEQGDSAMYLCASSSKLRLDRDGELFFGEGSRLTVL.

The chain's CDR3 is CATTSGGFTDTQYF. The CDR3 DNA reads as TGTGCCACCACAAGCGGGGGGTTCACAGATACGCAGTATTTT. The genes are TRBV24-1 and TRBJ2-3; TRBD2 matches 9 bases. The V and J ends lost 8 bases and 2 bases, in that order; junction bases with no gene match: 4. The CDR3 is 14 amino acids. The germline V gene has CDR1 KGHDR and CDR2 SFDVKD.

This rearrangement joins TRBV24-1 to TRBJ1-2; maybe TRBD1 (6 bases). The V and J ends lost 1 base and 7 bases respectively, with 9 bases between them. The CDR3 consists of 13 residues. CDR1 and CDR2 from the germline V gene are KGHDR and SFDVKD. DNA of the CDR3: TGTGCCACCAGTGATTTTTCGGGGGCTGGCTACACCTTC. Protein: CATSDFSGAGYTF.

V and J are TRBV19 and TRBJ2-6; D unclear. The germline CDR1 and CDR2 sequences are LNHDA and SQIVND (reference sequence). The length of the CDR3 is 16 residues. Trimming took off 7 bases at V and 2 bases at J, with 15 bases between the two ends. Written as DNA, the CDR3 is TGTGCCAGTACTACGAAAAGCCTAACTGGGGCCAACGTCCTGACTTTC. This sequence encodes CASTTKSLTGANVLTF.

This clone was counted only a few times. The J gene is TRBJ1-4, the V gene TRBV10-3; 7 bases fit TRBD1. The germline V gene has CDR1 ENHRY and CDR2 SYGVKD. The CDR3 extends over 15 amino acids. After removal of 3 bases from V and 1 base from J, the junction contained 2 bases not matched to a gene. This CDR3 reads CAISDRGLTNEKLFF. Written as DNA, the CDR3 is TGTGCCATCAGTGACAGGGGGTTAACTAATGAAAAACTGTTTTTT.

This chain links TRBV19 with TRBJ1-2; tentative D call: TRBD1 (5 bases). Germline CDR1 LNHDA, CDR2 SQIVND (reference sequence). The V end was cut by 7 bases, the J end by 4 bases, with 16 bases between. There are 14 residues in the CDR3. In DNA form, the CDR3 reads TGTGCCAGTATCGAGATGCCGGGGGGCTATGGCTACACCTTC. Protein product: CASIEMPGGYGYTF.

This chain links TRBV6-5 with TRBJ1-3, with TRBD1 as a possible D gene (5 bases). The CDR3 contains 14 residues. From germline, CDR1 is MNHEY and CDR2 SVGAGI. V was shortened by 5 bases and J by 0 bases, with 8 bases between the two germline ends. The CDR3 spells CASSPGYSGNTIYF. The CDR3 DNA sequence: TGTGCCAGCAGTCCAGGGTACTCTGGAAACACCATATATTTT.

This clone was counted a single time. The chain joins TRBV10-1 to TRBJ2-7; 9 bases fit TRBD1. The V gene's germline CDR1 is WNHNN and CDR2 SYGVQD (reference sequence). The CDR3 sequence is 17 residues long. Trimming removed 2 bases from V and 5 bases from J; junction bases left unmatched: 13. CDR3 nucleotide sequence: TGCGCCAGCAGTGAGATCTTGTCCGGGACAGGGATCGACGAGCAGTACTTC. It specifies CASSEILSGTGIDEQYF.

This clone has only a few counts. This chain uses TRBV6-5 with TRBJ1-5, with a possible D match to TRBD1 (5 bases). This CDR3 region has 13 residues. The germline V gene has CDR1 MNHEY and CDR2 SVGAGI. The germline V and J ends were trimmed by 10 bases and 4 bases, with 14 bases remaining between them. CDR3 in DNA: TGTGCCACTAACCGGGACGGAAATCAGCCCCAGCATTTT. This encodes CATNRDGNQPQHF.

The rearrangement links TRBV18 to TRBJ1-6, with unresolved D. Germline V lookup: CDR1 KGHSH, CDR2 LQKENI. The CDR3 covers 12 residues. Trimming shortened V by 3 bases and J by 11 bases, and 8 bases separated the two germline ends. The CDR3: CASSPGYPPLHF. The CDR3 DNA is TGTGCCAGCTCACCGGGATATCCACCCCTCCACTTT. Complete variable domain (other parts from reference TRBV18 and TRBJ1-6): NAGVMQNPRHLVRRRGQEARLRCSPMKGHSHVYWYRQLPEEGLKFMVYLQKENIIDESGMPKERFSAEFPKEGPSILRIQQVVRGDSAAYFCASSPGYPPLHFGNGTRLTVT.

The chain links TRBV6-5 to TRBJ2-1; 9 bases are shared with TRBD1. Germline lookup yields CDR1 MNHEY and CDR2 SVGAGI. V lost 5 bases, J lost 3 bases, and 5 bases stayed unmatched. This CDR3 spans 15 amino acids. CDR3 sequence reads: CASSTHRGLYNEQFF. The CDR3 nucleotides read TGTGCCAGCAGTACGCACAGGGGGCTCTACAATGAGCAGTTCTTC.

With regard to this clone: Distinct nucleotide sequences in the sample also encode this CDR3. The chain has TRBV18 and TRBJ1-2; 7 bases align to TRBD1. The V gene's germline CDR1 is KGHSH and CDR2 LQKENI. Trimming cost V 6 bases and J 3 bases; bases outside gene matches: 4. There are 13 residues in the CDR3. This CDR3 is CASSLDRDYGYTF. The CDR3 DNA is TGTGCCAGCTCCCTCGACAGGGACTATGGCTACACCTTC.

The gene calls are TRBV18 and TRBJ2-7; D might be TRBD1 or TRBD2, each matching 6 bases. This CDR3 is 16 amino acids long. CDR1 KGHSH and CDR2 LQKENI come from the germline V gene. V lost 3 bases to trimming and J lost 4 bases, with 19 bases between them. The chain's CDR3 is CASSPFPRGQDYEQYF. For the CDR3, the DNA is TGTGCCAGCTCACCTTTTCCCCGGGGGCAGGATTACGAGCAGTACTTC. The full variable domain, with the rest looked up from reference TRBV18 and TRBJ2-7, is NAGVMQNPRHLVRRRGQEARLRCSPMKGHSHVYWYRQLPEEGLKFMVYLQKENIIDESGMPKERFSAEFPKEGPSILRIQQVVRGDSAAYFCASSPFPRGQDYEQYFGPGTRLTVT.

This clone appeared a single time. The chain is built from TRBV7-2 and TRBJ1-2, with unresolved D. The CDR3 extends over 17 amino acids. CDR1 is SGHTA and CDR2 is FQGNSA in the germline V gene. The germline V and J ends were trimmed by 2 bases and 6 bases, with 22 bases remaining between them. The CDR3: CASSLSRAGPLINGYTF. CDR3 bases: TGTGCCAGCAGCTTAAGTCGTGCGGGCCCCCTCATCAATGGCTACACCTTC.

This rearrangement joins TRBV5-1 to TRBJ2-2; the match to TRBD1 covers 7 bases. CDR1 and CDR2 from the germline V gene are SGHRS and YFSETQ. V lost 7 bases to trimming and J lost 1 base; unmatched junction nucleotides: 1. This CDR3 has 13 amino acids. The CDR3 is CASRTGNTGELFF. CDR3 DNA sequence: TGCGCCAGCCGGACAGGGAACACCGGGGAGCTGTTTTTT.

The chain recombines TRBV28 with TRBJ1-5; TRBD1 might be the D (6 bases). V was clipped by 5 bases and J by 6 bases, with 11 bases between them. Germline loops: CDR1 MDHEN, CDR2 SYDVKM. The CDR3 loop spans 13 amino acids. The CDR3 DNA reads TGTGCCAGCAGTCCCGCAGGGGTTCAGCCCCAGCATTTT. Amino acids: CASSPAGVQPQHF.

The chain employs TRBV5-1 and TRBJ1-2; D gene uncertain. The ends were cut back, 4 bases at V and 6 bases at J, with 10 bases in the middle. Germline V gives CDR1 SGHRS, CDR2 YFSETQ. The CDR3 has 12 amino acids. This chain's CDR3 is CASSRQQNGYTF. In DNA, the CDR3 is TGCGCCAGCAGCAGACAACAGAATGGCTACACCTTC. Based on the CDR3 plus reference TRBV5-1 and TRBJ1-2, the full variable domain is KAGVTQTPRYLIKTRGQQVTLSCSPISGHRSVSWYQQTPGQGLQFLFEYFSETQRNKGNFPGRFSGRQFSNSRSEMNVSTLELGDSALYLCASSRQQNGYTFGSGTRLTVV.